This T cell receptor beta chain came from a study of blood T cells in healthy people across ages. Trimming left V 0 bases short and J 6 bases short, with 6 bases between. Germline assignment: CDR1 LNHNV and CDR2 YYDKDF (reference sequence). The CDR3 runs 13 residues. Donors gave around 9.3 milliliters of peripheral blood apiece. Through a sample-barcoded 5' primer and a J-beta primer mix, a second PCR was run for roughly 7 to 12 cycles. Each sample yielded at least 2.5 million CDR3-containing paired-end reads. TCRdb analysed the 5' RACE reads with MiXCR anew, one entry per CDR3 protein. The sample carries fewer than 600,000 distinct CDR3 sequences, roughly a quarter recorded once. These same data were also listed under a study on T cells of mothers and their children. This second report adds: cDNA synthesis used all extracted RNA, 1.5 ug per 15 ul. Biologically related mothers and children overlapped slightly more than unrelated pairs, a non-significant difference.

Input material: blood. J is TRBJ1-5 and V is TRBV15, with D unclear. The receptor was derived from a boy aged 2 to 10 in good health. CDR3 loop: CATSRETIQPQHF. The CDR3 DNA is TGTGCCACCAGCAGAGAGACAATTCAGCCCCAGCATTTT.